This TCR beta chain was recovered during a study of patients and donors after allogeneic stem cell transplantation. In this sample, this clonotype turned up a few times. The CDR3 totals 15 residues. V shed 5 bases and J 1 base; nucleotides not matched to a gene: 6. The V gene's germline CDR1 is MDHEN and CDR2 SYDVKM. One entry per CDR3 protein, called by TCRdb with MiXCR from the RT-PCR reads. Of roughly 940,000 distinct CDR3 sequences in the sample, approximately 18% were seen once. The chain couples TRBV28 to TRBJ2-3; 7 bases fit TRBD1. The TCR was taken from a human donor who was either an allogeneic HSCT recipient or a stem cell or donor lymphocyte infusion donor (not recorded which). It is not recorded whose cells these are; they may come from a transplant donor. Source material: blood, either unsorted or a sorted T cell fraction (not recorded which). This chain's CDR3 is CASSPRGHGTDTQYF. CDR3 in DNA: TGTGCCAGCAGTCCTAGGGGGCATGGCACAGATACGCAGTATTTT.